This TCR beta chain is from a study of T cells after yellow fever vaccination (dated 2019 in TCRdb). In terms of the full investigation: The SMART-Seq v4 Ultra Low Input RNA kit was used to prepare libraries from fractions with low cell numbers. To follow T-cell clones before and after primary and booster YFV17D yellow fever vaccination, bulk TCR alpha and beta repertoires were sequenced over time. Two healthy male donors, one aged 18 to 30 and one aged 30 to 40 years, were included in the cohort. Blood was drawn at multiple timepoints before and after primary and secondary immunization, with bulk PBMC replicates and cell subsets isolated.

Overall study outcomes, separate from this receptor: A small fraction of clonotypes appeared in both the CD4 and CD8 compartments, likely as a result of convergent recombination. Computational filtering was required because FACS-sorted repertoires could contain abundant contaminating clonotypes from the bulk population. Because the study included only a couple of donors, the extent to which the findings can be generalized is limited. Most clones expanded after primary vaccination were re-detected after the booster (around 96% of CD4 and around 88% of CD8), suggesting broad memory maintenance. Compared with the primary T-cell response, the secondary T-cell response was weaker but faster, peaking on day 5 rather than day 15.

This clonotype occurred many times. No base quality values were provided; no much bigger clone lies one nucleotide off. TCR cDNA was synthesized by 5'RACE template switching, through which a universal primer site and unique molecular identifiers were introduced. Priming for cDNA synthesis came from both the TCR alpha and TCR beta constant segments. Two PCR steps were used to amplify libraries, with sample barcodes and sequencing adapters being added in the second step. Sequencing of libraries was done on Illumina HiSeq 2500 (2x100 bp) or NovaSeq (2x150 bp). In the original analysis: Demultiplexing of reads and collapsing into UMI consensus sequences were performed with MIGEC, and V(D)J alignment was carried out with MiXCR. Vaccine-responding clonotypes were defined with edgeR using replicate PBMC samples, requiring FDR below 0.01 and a log2 fold change above 5 up to day 15. CD4 or CD8 identity was assigned to each bulk clonotype according to whether the clonotype was present at higher abundance in the sequenced CD4 repertoire or the sequenced CD8 repertoire. NS4B-specific clonotypes were defined as those at least 10-fold enriched in dextramer-positive over dextramer-negative fractions; CD4-biased clonotypes were excluded. TCRdb passed the public sequencing reads through fastp at Q25 and MiXCR, retaining productive beta sequences. When rows share a CDR3 protein, they turn into one entry using the most common DNA and genes. TCRdb assigned the V and J calls; the authors' analysis was not used. This sample comprises about 45,000 distinct CDR3 sequences, almost 7% of them detected only once. The ten largest clonotypes hold around 16% of the sample.

The CDR3 spans 12 residues, from the cysteine through the phenylalanine. Of the read, only the CDR3 DNA is kept; its 36 bases are in frame from base 1. CDR1 is given as DFQATT and CDR2 as SNEGSKA, both from the germline V gene (reference sequence). Cut back by 4 bases and 4 bases, the V and J ends lie 8 bases apart. Explained via the paper, the treatment or condition label denotes: live attenuated yellow fever vaccine strain. PBMCs were isolated from peripheral blood using a standard Ficoll-Paque protocol. Epitope-specific CD8 T cells were sorted with a dextramer loaded with the yellow fever NS4B epitope peptide, together with anti-CD3 and anti-CD8 staining. TriZol was used to extract RNA from bulk PBMCs, from CD4 and CD8 fractions, and from dextramer-positive and dextramer-negative fractions.

This receptor was obtained from a man aged 30 to 45 who received the YFV17D yellow fever vaccine. Here the sequenced sample was CD8+ T cells not binding an NS4B(214-222) dextramer, sorted from PBMCs, taken 45 days after the yellow fever booster vaccination. The sample's cell subset or site, from its label and the paper: NS4B epitope dextramer-negative CD8 T cells. This sequence uses TRBV20-1 and TRBJ2-1, with TRBD1 as a weak D call on 5 bases. CDR3 region: CSAKPGYNEQFF. The nucleotide sequence is given as TGCAGTGCTAAGCCAGGGTACAATGAGCAGTTCTTC.